Following are 16 T cell receptor beta chains from one sample sequenced in a study of T cells in Graves' hyperthyroidism and ophthalmopathy. The source material, RNA transcripts, was used to amplify TCR beta CDR3 regions. First-round RT-PCR targeting the TCR CDR3 was performed with the HTBI primer set. TCRdb itself ran the multiplex PCR reads through MiXCR, one entry per CDR3 protein. The data show 530,000 or so distinct CDR3 sequences, about a sixth seen once. The sample consisted of blood. The receptors were sampled from a woman younger than 30 with Graves' ophthalmopathy.

This rearrangement joins TRBV20-1 to TRBJ2-2; TRBD2 matches at 14 bases. The J segment lost 6 bases and the V segment lost 8 bases, leaving 8 bases of the junction unmatched. From germline, CDR1 is DFQATT and CDR2 SNEGSKA (reference sequence). The CDR3 contains 15 residues. CDR3 bases: TGCAGTACGGCAGGGACTAGCGGGAGCGCCGGGGAGCTGTTTTTT. Translation: CSTAGTSGSAGELFF.

V gene TRBV19 combines with J gene TRBJ1-1, with D possibly being TRBD1 (6 bases). V lost 6 bases and J 5 bases, leaving 13 bases between the germline ends. Per the germline V gene, CDR1 is LNHDA and CDR2 is SQIVND (reference sequence). This CDR3 has 13 residues. In nucleotides, the CDR3 is TGTGCCAGTAGGACGGGGGGGCCGACTGAAGCTTTCTTT. Amino acid sequence: CASRTGGPTEAFF. The full variable domain, with the rest looked up from reference TRBV19 and TRBJ1-1, is DGGITQSPKYLFRKEGQNVTLSCEQNLNHDAMYWYRQDPGQGLRLIYYSQIVNDFQKGDIAEGYSVSREKKESFPLTVTSAQKNPTAFYLCASRTGGPTEAFFGQGTRLTVV.

In this sample, this clonotype turned up many times. The chain links TRBV28 to TRBJ1-2, with 7 positions matching TRBD1. The CDR3 extends over 14 amino acids. The ends lost 3 bases at V and 5 bases at J; junction bases unmatched: 6. Germline assignment: CDR1 MDHEN and CDR2 SYDVKM. CDR3 in amino acids: CASSFEGAKYGYTF. The CDR3 region has the DNA TGTGCCAGCAGTTTTGAGGGGGCGAAGTATGGCTACACCTTC.

This clonotype was recorded at least ten times. The chain recombines TRBV6-1 with TRBJ1-5; 10 bases are shared with TRBD1. V was pared by 6 bases and J by 0 bases, with 11 bases of the junction left unmatched. Germline loops: CDR1 MNHNS, CDR2 SASEGT. The CDR3 is 18 residues long. The CDR3, as DNA: TGTGCCAGCAGAGCCGGGACAGGGGACACTTATAGCAATCAGCCCCAGCATTTT. Translated: CASRAGTGDTYSNQPQHF.

The V call is TRBV4-3, the J call TRBJ2-7, with D hard to call. V was shortened by 4 bases and J by 3 bases, with 13 bases between the two germline ends. Germline CDR1 LGHNA, CDR2 YSLEER. This CDR3 is 14 amino acids long. The CDR3 DNA reads TGCGCCAGCAGCCCTGACCCGGCGGACTACGAGCAGTACTTC. Protein product: CASSPDPADYEQYF.

This clonotype was counted only a few times. The genes are TRBV6-2 or TRBV6-3 and TRBJ1-6; TRBD1 matches 8 bases. This CDR3 has 14 amino acids. J gave up 10 bases and V 6 bases, and 8 bases lay outside the gene matches. Germline assignment: CDR1 MNHEY and CDR2 SVGEGT. CDR3 sequence (DNA): TGTGCCAGCAGCGACAGGGGCTTTGGGTCACCCCTCCACTTT. Translated, it gives CASSDRGFGSPLHF.

J is TRBJ1-4 and V is TRBV27, with 9 bases that match TRBD1. The germline V gene has CDR1 MNHEY and CDR2 SMNVEV (reference sequence). The V segment lost 2 bases and the J segment 3 bases; nucleotides outside the gene matches: 10. CDR3 length: 18 residues. The CDR3 protein is CASSLAGTGKGANEKLFF. The CDR3 bases are TGTGCCAGCAGTTTAGCCGGGACAGGGAAAGGAGCTAATGAAAAACTGTTTTTT.

This clonotype was seen many times. The chain uses TRBV10-3 and TRBJ2-3; 7 positions match TRBD2. The ends lost 7 bases at V and 0 bases at J; junction bases unmatched: 4. CDR3 length: 14 amino acids. Germline V gives CDR1 ENHRY, CDR2 SYGVKD. The chain's CDR3 is CAITWGGSTDTQYF. The CDR3 bases are TGTGCCATCACCTGGGGGGGTAGCACAGATACGCAGTATTTT.

This clonotype was seen repeatedly, ten times or more. The rearrangement links TRBV24-1 to TRBJ1-2; TRBD1 is a possible D gene (6 bases). The length of the CDR3 is 12 residues. Deletions cut 9 bases from V and 1 base from J, with 8 bases between. Germline CDR1 is KGHDR and CDR2 is SFDVKD. CDR3 nucleotides: TGTGCCACCTGGACAGATAACTATGGCTACACCTTC. Residues: CATWTDNYGYTF.

This clonotype was observed many times. This chain connects TRBV3-1 to TRBJ2-1, with D tentatively TRBD2 (5 bases). V lost 3 bases and J lost 5, with 14 bases in between. The length of the CDR3 is 15 residues. The V gene's germline CDR1 is LGHDT and CDR2 YNNKEL (reference sequence). The CDR3: CASSQSETRNNEQFF. The CDR3 nucleotides read TGTGCCAGCAGCCAGAGTGAAACTAGAAACAATGAGCAGTTCTTC.

A note on this clonotype: An end of the junction differs from the germline gene, which may be a read error. This sequence joins TRBV10-3 and TRBJ1-1; TRBD1 matches 9 bases. Per the germline V gene, CDR1 is ENHRY and CDR2 is SYGVKD. The CDR3 length is 15 residues. The DNA for the CDR3 is TGTGCCGTCAGTGCTCAGACAGGGGGGAACACTGAAGCTTTCTTT. Its translation is CAVSAQTGGNTEAFF.

The rearrangement uses TRBV4-1 and TRBJ1-6, with TRBD1 matching over 7 bases. From germline, CDR1 is MGHRA and CDR2 YSYEKL. The CDR3 loop spans 15 amino acids. V lost 6 bases and J lost 8; bases outside the gene matches: 10. For the CDR3, the DNA is TGCGCCAGCAGACAACAGGGGATCTTTGATTCACCCCTCCACTTT. It yields the protein CASRQQGIFDSPLHF.

This clonotype appeared many times. V is TRBV28 and J is TRBJ2-1, with 15 bases lining up with TRBD2. With 5 bases clipped from V and 10 bases from J, the junction kept 12 bases outside the gene matches. This CDR3 region has 17 residues. Germline-derived CDR1 and CDR2 are MDHEN and SYDVKM. The CDR3 bases are TGTGCCAGCAGTGCCACCTCGGGACTAGCGGGAGGACGGGAGCAGTTCTTC. The encoded protein is CASSATSGLAGGREQFF.

This clonotype was observed many times. The chain joins TRBV20-1 to TRBJ2-3, with 9 bases fitting TRBD2. Germline CDR1 is DFQATT and CDR2 is SNEGSKA (reference sequence). J lost 2 bases, V lost 3 bases, and 12 bases had no gene match. The CDR3 totals 17 residues. The CDR3 reads CSASSSGGPSLTDTQYF. In DNA, the CDR3 is TGCAGTGCTAGTAGCAGCGGGGGGCCTTCCCTCACAGATACGCAGTATTTT.

V and J are TRBV30 and TRBJ2-5; possible D gene TRBD1, 6 bases. Per the germline V gene, CDR1 is GTSNPN and CDR2 is SVGIG (reference sequence). The CDR3 has 11 amino acids. The V and J ends lost 4 bases and 4 bases respectively, with 7 bases between them. The CDR3: CAWIQGETQYF. The CDR3, as DNA: TGTGCCTGGATACAGGGAGAGACCCAGTACTTC.

This clonotype was seen ten or more times. The chain employs TRBV28 and TRBJ2-1, with D tentatively TRBD2 (6 bases). The germline V gene has CDR1 MDHEN and CDR2 SYDVKM. The V gene lost 5 bases and the J gene lost 0 bases, with 11 bases spanning the gap. There are 15 residues in the CDR3. DNA for the CDR3: TGTGCCAGCAGTCCACCGGGACTCTCCTACAATGAGCAGTTCTTC. Translation gives CASSPPGLSYNEQFF.